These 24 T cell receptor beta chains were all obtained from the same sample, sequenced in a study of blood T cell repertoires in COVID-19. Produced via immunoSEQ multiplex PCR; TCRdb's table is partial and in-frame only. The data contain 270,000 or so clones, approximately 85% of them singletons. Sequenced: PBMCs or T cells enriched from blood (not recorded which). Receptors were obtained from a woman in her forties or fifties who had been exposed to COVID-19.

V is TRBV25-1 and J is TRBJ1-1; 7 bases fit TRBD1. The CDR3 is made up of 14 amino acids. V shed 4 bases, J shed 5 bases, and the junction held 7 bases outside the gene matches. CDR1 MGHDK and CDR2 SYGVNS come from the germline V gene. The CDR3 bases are TGTGCCAGCAGTGCAATAGGGGGCAGTACTGAAGCTTTCTTT. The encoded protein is CASSAIGGSTEAFF.

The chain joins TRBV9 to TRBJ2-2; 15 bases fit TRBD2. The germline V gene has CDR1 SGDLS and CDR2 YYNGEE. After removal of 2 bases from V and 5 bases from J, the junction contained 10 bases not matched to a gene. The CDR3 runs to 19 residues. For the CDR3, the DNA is TGTGCCAGCAGCGTCGGACTAGCGGGGGGGCGCGGTCGGACCGGGGAGCTGTTTTTT. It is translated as CASSVGLAGGRGRTGELFF. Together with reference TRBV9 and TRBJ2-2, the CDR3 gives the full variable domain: DSGVTQTPKHLITATGQRVTLRCSPRSGDLSVYWYQQSLDQGLQFLIQYYNGEERAKGNILERFSAQQFPDLHSELNLSSLELGDSALYFCASSVGLAGGRGRTGELFFGEGSRLTVL.

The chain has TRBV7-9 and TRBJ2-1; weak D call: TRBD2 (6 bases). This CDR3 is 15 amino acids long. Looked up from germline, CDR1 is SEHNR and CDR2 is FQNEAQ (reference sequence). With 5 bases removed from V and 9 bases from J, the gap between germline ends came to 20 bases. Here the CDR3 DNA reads TGTGCCAGCAGCCCTCCAGGCGGGGTATATGGTGAGCAGTTCTTC. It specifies CASSPPGGVYGEQFF.

The CDR3 region has the DNA TGTGCCAGCAGCCCAAGACTAGCGGGGGGGCATGAGCAGTTCTTC. Its protein is CASSPRLAGGHEQFF. V usage is TRBV11-2 and J usage is TRBJ2-1, with 14 bases identical to TRBD2. Germline V gives CDR1 SGHAT, CDR2 FQNNGV. The CDR3 totals 15 residues. Trimming at V came to 5 bases and at J to 8 bases, leaving 5 bases not matched to a gene.

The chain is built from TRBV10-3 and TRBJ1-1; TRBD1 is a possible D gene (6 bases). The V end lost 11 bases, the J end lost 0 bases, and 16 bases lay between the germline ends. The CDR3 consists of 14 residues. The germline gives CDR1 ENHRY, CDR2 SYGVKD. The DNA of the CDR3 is TGTGCCTCAAGGGGGGGAGGAATGAACACTGAAGCTTTCTTT. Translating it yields CASRGGGMNTEAFF.

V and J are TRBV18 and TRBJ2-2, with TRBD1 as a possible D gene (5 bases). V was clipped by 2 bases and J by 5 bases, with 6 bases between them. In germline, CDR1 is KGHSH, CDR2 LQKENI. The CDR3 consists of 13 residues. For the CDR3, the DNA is TGTGCCAGCTCACCAAAGGGGACCGGGGAGCTGTTTTTT. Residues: CASSPKGTGELFF.

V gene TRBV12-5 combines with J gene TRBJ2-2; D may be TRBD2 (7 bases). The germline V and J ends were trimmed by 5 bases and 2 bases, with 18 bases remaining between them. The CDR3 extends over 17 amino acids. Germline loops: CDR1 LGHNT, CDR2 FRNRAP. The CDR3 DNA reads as TGTGCTAGTGGTCCCCTAGGGGGAGGGAAAAACACCGGGGAGCTGTTTTTT. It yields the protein CASGPLGGGKNTGELFF.

The CDR3 here is CASSLGDRGLNEQYF. In DNA form, the CDR3 reads TGTGCCAGCTCTCTCGGCGACAGGGGGCTTAACGAGCAGTACTTC. The chain has TRBV18 and TRBJ2-7; the match to TRBD1 covers 10 bases. This CDR3 contains 15 residues. The junction had 10 bases not matched to a gene; V was cut back by 6 bases and J by 5 bases. Germline V gives CDR1 KGHSH, CDR2 LQKENI.

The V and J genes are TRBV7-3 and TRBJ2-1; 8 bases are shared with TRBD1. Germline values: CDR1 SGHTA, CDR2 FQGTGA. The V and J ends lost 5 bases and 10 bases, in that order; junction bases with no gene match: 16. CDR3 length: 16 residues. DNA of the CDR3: TGTGCCAGCAGCCCCCGACAGGGGACCCTTTTGGTAGAGCAGTTCTTC. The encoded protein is CASSPRQGTLLVEQFF.

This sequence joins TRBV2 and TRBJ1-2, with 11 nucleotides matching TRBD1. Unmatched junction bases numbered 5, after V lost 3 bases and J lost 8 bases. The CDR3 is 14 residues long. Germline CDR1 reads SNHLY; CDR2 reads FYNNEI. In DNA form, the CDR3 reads TGTGCCAGCAGTGAGAGGGACAGGGGGGGCGGCTACACCTTC. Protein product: CASSERDRGGGYTF.

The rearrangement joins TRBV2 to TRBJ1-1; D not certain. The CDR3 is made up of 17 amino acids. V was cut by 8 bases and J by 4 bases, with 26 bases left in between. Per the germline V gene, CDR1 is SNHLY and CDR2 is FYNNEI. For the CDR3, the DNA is TGTGCCAGCCGCCTCAAGGGAGGGAATTTGGGTGCCACTGAAGCTTTCTTT. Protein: CASRLKGGNLGATEAFF. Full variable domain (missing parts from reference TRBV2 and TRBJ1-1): EPEVTQTPSHQVTQMGQEVILRCVPISNHLYFYWYRQILGQKVEFLVSFYNNEISEKSEIFDDQFSVERPDGSNFTLKIRSTKLEDSAMYFCASRLKGGNLGATEAFFGQGTRLTVV.

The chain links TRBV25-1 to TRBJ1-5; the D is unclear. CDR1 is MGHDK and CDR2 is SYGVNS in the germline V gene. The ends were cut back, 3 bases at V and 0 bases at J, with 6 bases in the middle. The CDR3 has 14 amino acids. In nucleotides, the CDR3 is TGTGCCAGCAGTGAGAGCCGTAGCAATCAGCCCCAGCATTTT. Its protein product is CASSESRSNQPQHF. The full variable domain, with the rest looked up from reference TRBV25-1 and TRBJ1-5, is EADIYQTPRYLVIGTGKKITLECSQTMGHDKMYWYQQDPGMELHLIHYSYGVNSTEKGDLSSESTVSRIRTEHFPLTLESARPSHTSQYLCASSESRSNQPQHFGDGTRLSIL.

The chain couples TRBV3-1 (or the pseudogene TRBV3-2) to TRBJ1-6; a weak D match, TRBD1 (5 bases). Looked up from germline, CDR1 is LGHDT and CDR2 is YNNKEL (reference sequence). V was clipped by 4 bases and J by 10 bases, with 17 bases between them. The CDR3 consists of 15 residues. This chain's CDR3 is CASSPLGGSWSPLHF. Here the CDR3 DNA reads TGTGCCAGCAGCCCACTCGGGGGTTCTTGGTCACCCCTCCACTTT.

CDR3 nucleotides: TGTGCCAGTAGTAAAGGGGAATCCTATGGCTACACCTTC. Encoded protein: CASSKGESYGYTF. The V gene is TRBV19, the J gene TRBJ1-2; TRBD1 is a possible D gene (5 bases). The CDR3 extends over 13 amino acids. Trimming shortened V by 4 bases and J by 4 bases, and 10 bases separated the two germline ends. Germline-derived CDR1 and CDR2 are LNHDA and SQIVND (reference sequence). Full variable domain (missing parts from reference TRBV19 and TRBJ1-2): DGGITQSPKYLFRKEGQNVTLSCEQNLNHDAMYWYRQDPGQGLRLIYYSQIVNDFQKGDIAEGYSVSREKKESFPLTVTSAQKNPTAFYLCASSKGESYGYTFGSGTRLTVV.

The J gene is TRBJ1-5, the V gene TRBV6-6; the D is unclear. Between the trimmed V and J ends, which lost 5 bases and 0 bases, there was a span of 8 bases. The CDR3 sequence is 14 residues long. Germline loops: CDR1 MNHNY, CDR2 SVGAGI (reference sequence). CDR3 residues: CASSRTYSNQPQHF. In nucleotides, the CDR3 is TGTGCCAGCAGTCGAACCTATAGCAATCAGCCCCAGCATTTT.

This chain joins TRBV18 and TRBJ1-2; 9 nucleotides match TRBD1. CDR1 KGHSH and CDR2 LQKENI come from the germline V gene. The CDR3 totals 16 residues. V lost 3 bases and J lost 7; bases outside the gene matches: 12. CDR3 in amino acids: CASSPSPGQGSGGYTF. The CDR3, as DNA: TGTGCCAGCTCACCTAGTCCGGGACAGGGATCGGGTGGCTACACCTTC.

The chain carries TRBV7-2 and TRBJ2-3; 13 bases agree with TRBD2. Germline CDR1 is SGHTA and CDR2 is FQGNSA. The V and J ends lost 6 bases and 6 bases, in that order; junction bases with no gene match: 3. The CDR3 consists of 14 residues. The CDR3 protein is CASSLTSGGDTQYF. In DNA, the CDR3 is TGTGCCAGCAGTTTGACTAGCGGGGGGGATACGCAGTATTTT. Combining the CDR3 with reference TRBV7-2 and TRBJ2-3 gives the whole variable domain GAGVSQSPSNKVTEKGKDVELRCDPISGHTALYWYRQSLGQGLEFLIYFQGNSAPDKSGLPSDRFSAERTGGSVSTLTIQRTQQEDSAVYLCASSLTSGGDTQYFGPGTRLTVL.

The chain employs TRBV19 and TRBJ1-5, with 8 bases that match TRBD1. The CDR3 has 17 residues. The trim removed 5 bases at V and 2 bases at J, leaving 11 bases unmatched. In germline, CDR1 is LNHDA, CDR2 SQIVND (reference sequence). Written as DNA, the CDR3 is TGTGCCAGTAGTGCCAGGACAGGGAATCTGGGCAATCAGCCCCAGCATTTT. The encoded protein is CASSARTGNLGNQPQHF.

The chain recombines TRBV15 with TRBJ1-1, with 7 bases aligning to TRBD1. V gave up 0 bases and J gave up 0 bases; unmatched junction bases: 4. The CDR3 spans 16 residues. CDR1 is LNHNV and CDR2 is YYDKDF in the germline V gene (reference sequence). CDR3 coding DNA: TGTGCCACCAGCAGAGAGGGGGGACAGTTGAACACTGAAGCTTTCTTT. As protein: CATSREGGQLNTEAFF.

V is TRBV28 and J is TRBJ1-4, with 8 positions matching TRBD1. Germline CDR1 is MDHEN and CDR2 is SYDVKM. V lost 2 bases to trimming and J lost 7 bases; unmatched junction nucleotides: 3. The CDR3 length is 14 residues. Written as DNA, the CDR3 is TGTGCCAGCAGTTTAACACAGGGGGGTGAAAAACTGTTTTTT. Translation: CASSLTQGGEKLFF.

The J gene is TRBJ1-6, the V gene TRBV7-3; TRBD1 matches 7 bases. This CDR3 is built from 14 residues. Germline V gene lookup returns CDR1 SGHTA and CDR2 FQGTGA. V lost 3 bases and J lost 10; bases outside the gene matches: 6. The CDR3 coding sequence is TGTGCCAGCAGCTTGACAGGGTCGGGGTCACCCCTCCACTTT. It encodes CASSLTGSGSPLHF.

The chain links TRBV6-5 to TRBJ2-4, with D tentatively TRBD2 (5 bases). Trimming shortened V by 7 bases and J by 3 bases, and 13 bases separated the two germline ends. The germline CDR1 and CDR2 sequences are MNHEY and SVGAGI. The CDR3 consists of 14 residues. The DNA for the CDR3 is TGTGCCAGCACCCTCTCACGGGGCAAAAACATTCAGTACTTC. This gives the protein CASTLSRGKNIQYF.

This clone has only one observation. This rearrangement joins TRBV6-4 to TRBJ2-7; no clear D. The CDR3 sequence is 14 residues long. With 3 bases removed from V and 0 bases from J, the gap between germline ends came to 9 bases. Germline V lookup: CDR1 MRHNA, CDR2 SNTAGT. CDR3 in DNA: TGTGCCAGCAGTGAGTCCGGTAGCTCCTACGAGCAGTACTTC. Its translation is CASSESGSSYEQYF.

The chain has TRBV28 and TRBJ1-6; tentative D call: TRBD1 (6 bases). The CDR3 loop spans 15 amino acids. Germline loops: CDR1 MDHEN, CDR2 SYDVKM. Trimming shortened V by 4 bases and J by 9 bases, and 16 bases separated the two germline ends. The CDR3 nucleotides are TGTGCCAGCAGTTCGAGGGGGAATTTCGGTTCACCCCTCCACTTT. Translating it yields CASSSRGNFGSPLHF.